Listed below are T cell receptor beta chains from one sample, sequenced in a study of CD8 T cells in Susac syndrome. TCRdb reprocessed the immunoSEQ multiplex PCR reads via MiXCR and lists one record per CDR3 protein. The repertoire consists of over 100,000 distinct CDR3 sequences, with 90% to 98% occurring once and the leading ten covering roughly 0.099%. The sample taken for sequencing was CD4+ T cells from PBMCs. All receptors come from a human donor in good health. CDR3s include the opening cysteine and the closing phenylalanine or tryptophan. A D gene is named only where the DNA matches it firmly.

d_gene	v_gene	j_gene	CDR3nt	CDR3aa
.	TRBV29-1	TRBJ2-3	TGCAGCGTTACAGAGCCCACAGATACGCAGTATTTT	CSVTEPTDTQYF
TRBD1	TRBV3-1	TRBJ2-5	TGTGCCAGCAGCCGAGGGACAGCCCAAGAGACCCAGTACTTC	CASSRGTAQETQYF
.	TRBV28	TRBJ1-1	TGTGCCAGCTTCGTAGGGGGGGAAGCTTTCTTT	CASFVGGEAFF
TRBD1	TRBV4-3	TRBJ1-5	TGCGCCAGCAGCCAAGAGGAGGACAGGGCAAGGCAGCCCCAGCATTTT	CASSQEEDRARQPQHF
.	TRBV4-3	TRBJ2-2	TGCGCCAGCAGCCCCCAGAGAACAGGCAAGAACACCGGGGAGCTGTTTTTT	CASSPQRTGKNTGELFF
.	TRBV6-6	TRBJ2-7	TGTGCCAGCAGGGGGGGATTAGTGGTCTACGAGCAGTACTTC	CASRGGLVVYEQYF
TRBD1	TRBV19	TRBJ1-5	TGTGCCAGTAATCCCCAGGGGGCGAAGGGCAATCAGCCCCAGCATTTT	CASNPQGAKGNQPQHF
.	TRBV20-1	TRBJ2-7	TGCAGTGCTAGATTACGGACTCCCTACGAGCAGTACTTC	CSARLRTPYEQYF
.	TRBV2	TRBJ2-2	TGTGCCAGCACCCTGTTCACCGGGGAGCTGTTTTTT	CASTLFTGELFF
.	TRBV5-1	TRBJ2-1	TGCGCCAGCAGCTTGGGGCACGAATACAATGAGCAGTTCTTC	CASSLGHEYNEQFF
.	TRBV20-1	TRBJ2-6	TGCAGTGCTAGAGAGGGCTCTGGGGCCAACGTCCTGACTTTC	CSAREGSGANVLTF
.	TRBV5-1	TRBJ2-7	TGCGCCAGCGGACAGACCCACTACGAGCAGTACTTC	CASGQTHYEQYF
.	TRBV29-1	TRBJ1-4	TGCAGCGTCTTCAATGAAAAACTGTTTTTT	CSVFNEKLFF
TRBD2	TRBV11-1	TRBJ2-3	TGTGCCAGCAGCTTATTAACTAGCGGCGGCACAGATACGCAGTATTTT	CASSLLTSGGTDTQYF
.	TRBV7-2	TRBJ2-7	TGTGCCAGCAGCGAACAACCGGGGCCGGAGGGATACGAGCAGTACTTC	CASSEQPGPEGYEQYF
.	TRBV7-6	TRBJ2-5	TGTGCCAGCAGCTCTCGCCTACAAGAGACCCAGTACTTC	CASSSRLQETQYF
TRBD1	TRBV20-1	TRBJ2-7	TGCAGTGCGGGCAGGGGGCAGGAGCAGTACTTC	CSAGRGQEQYF